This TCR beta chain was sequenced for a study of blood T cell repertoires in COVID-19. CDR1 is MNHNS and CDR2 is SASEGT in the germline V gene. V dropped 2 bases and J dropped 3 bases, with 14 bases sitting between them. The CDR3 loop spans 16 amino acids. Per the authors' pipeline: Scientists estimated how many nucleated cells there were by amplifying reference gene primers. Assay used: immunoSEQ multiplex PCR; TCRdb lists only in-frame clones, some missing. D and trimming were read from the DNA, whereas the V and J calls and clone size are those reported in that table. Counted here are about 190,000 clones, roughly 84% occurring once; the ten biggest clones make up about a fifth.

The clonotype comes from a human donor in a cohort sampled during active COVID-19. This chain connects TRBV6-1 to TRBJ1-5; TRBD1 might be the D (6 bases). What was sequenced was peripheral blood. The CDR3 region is CASSESGHNLNQPQHF. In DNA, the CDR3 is TGTGCCAGCAGTGAATCGGGACACAATCTCAATCAGCCCCAGCATTTT.